Given below is one T cell receptor beta chain in context. Its antigen is unknown. This record belongs to a study of radiotherapy plus CTLA-4 blockade in lung cancer. Study details: Disease control reached 31%, with objective responses in approximately 20%.

Study conclusions and caveats: In blood, TCR clones derived from the tumor expanded after radiotherapy plus ipilimumab. It was early blood T cell clone dynamics, with interferon-beta, that reportedly best predicted response.

This table comes from immunoSEQ multiplex PCR, and its TCRdb copy is limited to in-frame clones, with some not included. The repertoire holds tens of thousands of clones, with approximately 86% as singletons. This receptor was taken from a human donor with non-small cell lung cancer who had a partial response to radiotherapy plus ipilimumab. Sequences were derived from peripheral blood, sampled from a patient treated with radiotherapy plus ipilimumab.

DNA of the CDR3: TGTGCCTCTCGACAGAGCTCCTACGAGCAGTACTTC. Its translation: CASRQSSYEQYF. This chain links TRBV10-3 with TRBJ2-7, with a possible D match to TRBD1 (5 bases). Germline V gene lookup returns CDR1 ENHRY and CDR2 SYGVKD. The CDR3 contains 12 residues. V was trimmed by 11 bases and J by 0 bases, leaving 11 bases between them.